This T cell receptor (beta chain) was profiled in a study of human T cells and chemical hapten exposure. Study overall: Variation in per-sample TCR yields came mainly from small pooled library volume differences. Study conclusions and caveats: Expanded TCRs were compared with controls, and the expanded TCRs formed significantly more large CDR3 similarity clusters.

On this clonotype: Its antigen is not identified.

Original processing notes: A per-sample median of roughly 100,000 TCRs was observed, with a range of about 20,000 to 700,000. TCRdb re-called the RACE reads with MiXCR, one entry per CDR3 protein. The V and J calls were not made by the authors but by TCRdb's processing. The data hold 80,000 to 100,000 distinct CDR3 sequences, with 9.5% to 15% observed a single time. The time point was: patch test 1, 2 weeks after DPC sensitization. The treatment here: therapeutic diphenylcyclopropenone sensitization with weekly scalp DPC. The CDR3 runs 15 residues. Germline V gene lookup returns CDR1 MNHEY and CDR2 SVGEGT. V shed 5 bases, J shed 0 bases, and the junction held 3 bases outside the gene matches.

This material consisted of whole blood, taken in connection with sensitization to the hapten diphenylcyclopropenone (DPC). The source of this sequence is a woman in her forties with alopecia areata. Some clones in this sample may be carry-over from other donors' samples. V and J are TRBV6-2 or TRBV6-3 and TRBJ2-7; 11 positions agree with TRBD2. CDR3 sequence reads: CASSRSGRVSYEQYF. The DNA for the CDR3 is TGTGCCAGCAGTCGTAGCGGGAGGGTCTCCTACGAGCAGTACTTC.